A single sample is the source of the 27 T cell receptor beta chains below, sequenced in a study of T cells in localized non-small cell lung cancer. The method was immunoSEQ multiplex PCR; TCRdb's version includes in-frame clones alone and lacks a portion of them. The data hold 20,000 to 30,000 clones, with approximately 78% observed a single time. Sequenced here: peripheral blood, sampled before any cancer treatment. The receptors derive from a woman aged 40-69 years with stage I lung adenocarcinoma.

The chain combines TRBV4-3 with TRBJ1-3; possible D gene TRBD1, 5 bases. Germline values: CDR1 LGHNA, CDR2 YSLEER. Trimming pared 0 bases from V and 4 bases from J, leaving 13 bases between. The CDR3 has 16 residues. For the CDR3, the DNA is TGCGCCAGCAGCCAAGATCGGTACTCAGGGGGAAACACCATATATTTT. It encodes CASSQDRYSGGNTIYF.

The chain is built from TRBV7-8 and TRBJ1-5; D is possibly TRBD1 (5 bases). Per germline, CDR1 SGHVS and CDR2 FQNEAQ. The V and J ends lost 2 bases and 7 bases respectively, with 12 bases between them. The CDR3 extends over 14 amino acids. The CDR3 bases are TGTGCCAGCAGCTTACAGGGAGGATTCCAGCCCCAGCATTTT. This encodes CASSLQGGFQPQHF.

In nucleotides, the CDR3 is TGCGCCAGCAGCCGCAGGGGGGCAGACACTGAAGCTTTCTTT. Its translation is CASSRRGADTEAFF. This chain joins TRBV5-1 and TRBJ1-1, with 7 bases fitting TRBD1. V gave up 4 bases and J gave up 3 bases; unmatched junction bases: 6. Germline V gene lookup returns CDR1 SGHRS and CDR2 YFSETQ. CDR3 length: 14 residues.

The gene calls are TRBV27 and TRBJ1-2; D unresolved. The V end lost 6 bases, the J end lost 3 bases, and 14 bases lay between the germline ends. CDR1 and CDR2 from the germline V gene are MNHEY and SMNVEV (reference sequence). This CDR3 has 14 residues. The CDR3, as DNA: TGTGCCAGCAGAACTCGGTCCGGTGACTATGGCTACACCTTC. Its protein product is CASRTRSGDYGYTF.

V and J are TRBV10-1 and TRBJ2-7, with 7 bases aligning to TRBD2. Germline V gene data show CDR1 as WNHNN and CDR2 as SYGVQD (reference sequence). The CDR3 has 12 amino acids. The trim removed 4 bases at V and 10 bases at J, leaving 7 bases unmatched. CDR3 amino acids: CASSAGTKIQYF. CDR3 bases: TGCGCCAGCAGTGCCGGGACTAAAATCCAGTACTTC.

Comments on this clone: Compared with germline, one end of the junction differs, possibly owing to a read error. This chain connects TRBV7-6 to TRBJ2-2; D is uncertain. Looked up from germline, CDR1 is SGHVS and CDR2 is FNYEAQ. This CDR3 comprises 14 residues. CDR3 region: CAGSLVRNTGELFF. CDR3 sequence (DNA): TGTGCCGGCAGCTTAGTCAGAAACACCGGGGAGCTGTTTTTT.

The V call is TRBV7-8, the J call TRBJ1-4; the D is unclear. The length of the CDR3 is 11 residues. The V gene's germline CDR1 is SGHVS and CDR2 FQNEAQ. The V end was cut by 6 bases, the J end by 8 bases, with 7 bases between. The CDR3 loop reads CASSPGEKLFF. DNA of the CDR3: TGTGCCAGCAGTCCCGGGGAAAAACTGTTTTTT.

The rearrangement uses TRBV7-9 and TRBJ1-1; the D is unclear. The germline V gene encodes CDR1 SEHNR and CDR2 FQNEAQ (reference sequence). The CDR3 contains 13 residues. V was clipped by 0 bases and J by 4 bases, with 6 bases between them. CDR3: CASSLAAGTEAFF. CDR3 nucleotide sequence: TGTGCCAGCAGCTTAGCCGCGGGCACTGAAGCTTTCTTT.

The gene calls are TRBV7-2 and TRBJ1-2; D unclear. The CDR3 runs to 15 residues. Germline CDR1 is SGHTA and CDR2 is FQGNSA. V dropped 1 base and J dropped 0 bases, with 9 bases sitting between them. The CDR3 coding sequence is TGTGCCAGCAGCTTAGTAGCCAGTTCTAACTATGGCTACACCTTC. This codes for CASSLVASSNYGYTF.

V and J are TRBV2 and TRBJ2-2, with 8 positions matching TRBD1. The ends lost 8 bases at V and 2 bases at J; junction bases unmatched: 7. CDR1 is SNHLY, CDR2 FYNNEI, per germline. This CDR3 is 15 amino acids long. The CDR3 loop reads CASGKGQGNTGELFF. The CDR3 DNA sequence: TGTGCCAGCGGAAAAGGACAGGGCAACACCGGGGAGCTGTTTTTT.

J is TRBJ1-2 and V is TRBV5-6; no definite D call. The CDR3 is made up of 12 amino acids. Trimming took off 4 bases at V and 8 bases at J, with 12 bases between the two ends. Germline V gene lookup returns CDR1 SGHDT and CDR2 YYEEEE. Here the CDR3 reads CASSQGRWGYTF. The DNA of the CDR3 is TGTGCCAGCAGCCAAGGACGGTGGGGCTACACCTTC.

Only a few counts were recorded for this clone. CDR3 bases: TGTGCCACCAGCTTAAGGACAGGGGGCAGTTCGAGCTACACCTTC. Translating gives CATSLRTGGSSSYTF. The chain has TRBV15 and TRBJ1-2, with 11 positions matching TRBD1. V shed 5 bases, J shed 9 bases, and the junction held 11 bases outside the gene matches. The CDR3 length is 15 residues. The germline CDR1 and CDR2 sequences are LNHNV and YYDKDF (reference sequence). Variable domain in full (rest from reference TRBV15 and TRBJ1-2): DAMVIQNPRYQVTQFGKPVTLSCSQTLNHNVMYWYQQKSSQAPKLLFHYYDKDFNNEADTPDNFQSRRPNTSFCFLDIRSPGLGDTAMYLCATSLRTGGSSSYTFGSGTRLTVV.

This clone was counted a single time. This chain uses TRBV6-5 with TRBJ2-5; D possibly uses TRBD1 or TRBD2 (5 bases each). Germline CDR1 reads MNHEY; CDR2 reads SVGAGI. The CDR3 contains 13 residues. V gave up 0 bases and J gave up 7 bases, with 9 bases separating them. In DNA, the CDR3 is TGTGCCAGCAGTTACTCGGGGGATGGGACCCAGTACTTC. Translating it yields CASSYSGDGTQYF.

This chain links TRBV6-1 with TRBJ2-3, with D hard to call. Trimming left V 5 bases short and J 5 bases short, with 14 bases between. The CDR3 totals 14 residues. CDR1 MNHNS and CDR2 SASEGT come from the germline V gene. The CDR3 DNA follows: TGTGCCAGCAGTCCGGAGAGTCTTCGAGATACGCAGTATTTT. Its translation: CASSPESLRDTQYF.

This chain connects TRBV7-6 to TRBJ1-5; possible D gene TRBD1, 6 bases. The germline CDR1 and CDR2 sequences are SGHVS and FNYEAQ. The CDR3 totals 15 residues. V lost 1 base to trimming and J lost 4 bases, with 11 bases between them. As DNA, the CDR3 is TGTGCCAGCAGCTTAGAAGGGGGGGAAAATCAGCCCCAGCATTTT. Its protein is CASSLEGGENQPQHF. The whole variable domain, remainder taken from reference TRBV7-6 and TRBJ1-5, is GAGVSQSPRYKVTKRGQDVALRCDPISGHVSLYWYRQALGQGPEFLTYFNYEAQQDKSGLPNDRFSAERPEGSISTLTIQRTEQRDSAMYRCASSLEGGENQPQHFGDGTRLSIL.

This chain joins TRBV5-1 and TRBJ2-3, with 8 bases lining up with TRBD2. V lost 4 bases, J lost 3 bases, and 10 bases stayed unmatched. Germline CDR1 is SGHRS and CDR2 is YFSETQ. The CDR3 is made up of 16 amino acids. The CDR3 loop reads CASSAYGGAETDTQYF. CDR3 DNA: TGCGCCAGCAGCGCCTACGGGGGGGCAGAAACAGATACGCAGTATTTT.

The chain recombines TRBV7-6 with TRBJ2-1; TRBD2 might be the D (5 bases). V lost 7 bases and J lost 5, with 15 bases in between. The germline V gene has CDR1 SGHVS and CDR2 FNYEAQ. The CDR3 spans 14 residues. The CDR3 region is CASTLSGSNNEQFF. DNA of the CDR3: TGTGCCAGCACCCTCTCGGGGTCCAACAATGAGCAGTTCTTC.

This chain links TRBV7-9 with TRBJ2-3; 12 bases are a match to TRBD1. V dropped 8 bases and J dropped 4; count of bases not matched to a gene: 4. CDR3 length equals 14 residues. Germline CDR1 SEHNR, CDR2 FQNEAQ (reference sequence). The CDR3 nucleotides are TGTGCCAGCGGGGACAGGGGGCTGTCAGATACGCAGTATTTT. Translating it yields CASGDRGLSDTQYF.

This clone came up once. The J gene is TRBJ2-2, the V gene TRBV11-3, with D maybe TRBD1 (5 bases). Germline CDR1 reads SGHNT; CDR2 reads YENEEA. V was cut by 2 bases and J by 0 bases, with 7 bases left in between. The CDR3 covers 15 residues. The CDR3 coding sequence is TGTGCCAGCAGCTTACAGACAGCGAACACCGGGGAGCTGTTTTTT. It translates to CASSLQTANTGELFF.

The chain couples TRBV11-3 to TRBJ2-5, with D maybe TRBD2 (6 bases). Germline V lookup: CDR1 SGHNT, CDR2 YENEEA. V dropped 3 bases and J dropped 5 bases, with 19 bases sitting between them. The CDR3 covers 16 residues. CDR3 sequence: CASSFWDFTLRETQYF. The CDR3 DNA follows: TGTGCCAGCAGCTTTTGGGACTTTACCCTAAGGGAGACCCAGTACTTC. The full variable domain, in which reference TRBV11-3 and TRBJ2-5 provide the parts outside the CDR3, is EAGVVQSPRYKIIEKKQPVAFWCNPISGHNTLYWYLQNLGQGPELLIRYENEEAVDDSQLPKDRFSAERLKGVDSTLKIQPAELGDSAVYLCASSFWDFTLRETQYFGPGTRLLVL.

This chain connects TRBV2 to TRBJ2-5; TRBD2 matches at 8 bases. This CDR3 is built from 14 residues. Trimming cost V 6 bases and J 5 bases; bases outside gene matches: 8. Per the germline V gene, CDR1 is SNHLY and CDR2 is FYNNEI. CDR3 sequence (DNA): TGTGCCAGCAGACTGGCGGGGGGAGGGGAGACCCAGTACTTC. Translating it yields CASRLAGGGETQYF.

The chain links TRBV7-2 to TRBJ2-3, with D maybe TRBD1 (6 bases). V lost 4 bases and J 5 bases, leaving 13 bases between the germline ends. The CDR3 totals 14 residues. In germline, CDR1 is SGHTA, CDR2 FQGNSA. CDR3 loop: CASSWGVQGDTQYF. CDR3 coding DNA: TGTGCCAGCAGCTGGGGCGTACAGGGAGATACGCAGTATTTT. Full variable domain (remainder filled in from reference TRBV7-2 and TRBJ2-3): GAGVSQSPSNKVTEKGKDVELRCDPISGHTALYWYRQSLGQGLEFLIYFQGNSAPDKSGLPSDRFSAERTGGSVSTLTIQRTQQEDSAVYLCASSWGVQGDTQYFGPGTRLTVL.

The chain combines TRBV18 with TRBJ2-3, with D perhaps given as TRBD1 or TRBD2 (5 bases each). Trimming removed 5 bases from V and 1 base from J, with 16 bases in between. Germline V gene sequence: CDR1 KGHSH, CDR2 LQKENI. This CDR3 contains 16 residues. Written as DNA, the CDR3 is TGTGCCAGCTCATCCCCCGGGACGCGTCGCACAGATACGCAGTATTTT. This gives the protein CASSSPGTRRTDTQYF. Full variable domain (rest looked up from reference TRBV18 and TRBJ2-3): NAGVMQNPRHLVRRRGQEARLRCSPMKGHSHVYWYRQLPEEGLKFMVYLQKENIIDESGMPKERFSAEFPKEGPSILRIQQVVRGDSAAYFCASSSPGTRRTDTQYFGPGTRLTVL.

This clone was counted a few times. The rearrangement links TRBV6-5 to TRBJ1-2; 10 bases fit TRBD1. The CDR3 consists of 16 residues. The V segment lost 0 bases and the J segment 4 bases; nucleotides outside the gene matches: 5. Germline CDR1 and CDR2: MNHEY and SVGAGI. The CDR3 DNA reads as TGTGCCAGCAGTTACTCCCGGACAGGGGGAGGCTATGGCTACACCTTC. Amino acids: CASSYSRTGGGYGYTF.

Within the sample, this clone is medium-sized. Here the CDR3 DNA reads TGTGCCAGCAGTACTGTCGTGGGGGGCGAGCAGTACTTC. It specifies CASSTVVGGEQYF. This chain joins TRBV14 and TRBJ2-7; D is perhaps TRBD2 (6 bases). The ends were cut back, 6 bases at V and 6 bases at J, with 15 bases in the middle. Germline CDR1 is SGHDN and CDR2 is FVKESK. The CDR3 runs to 13 residues.

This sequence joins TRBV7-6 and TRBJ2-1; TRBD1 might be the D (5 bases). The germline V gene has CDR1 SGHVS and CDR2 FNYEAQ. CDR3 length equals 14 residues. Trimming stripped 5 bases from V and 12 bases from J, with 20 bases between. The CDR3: CASSDTGQPVGQFF. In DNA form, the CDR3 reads TGTGCCAGCAGCGATACCGGACAACCCGTAGGGCAGTTCTTC.

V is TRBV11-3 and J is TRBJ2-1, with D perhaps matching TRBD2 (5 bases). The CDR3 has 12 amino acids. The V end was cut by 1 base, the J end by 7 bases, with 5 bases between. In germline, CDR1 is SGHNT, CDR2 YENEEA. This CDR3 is CASSLVANEQFF. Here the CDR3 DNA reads TGTGCCAGCAGCTTAGTAGCGAATGAGCAGTTCTTC.